The clone carrying this T cell receptor (beta chain) was counted between two and nine times. The germline V and J ends were trimmed by 3 bases and 8 bases, with 22 bases remaining between them. CDR3 length: 16 residues. Germline loops: CDR1 KGHSH, CDR2 LQKENI. The sample belongs to a study of T cells in tumors after PD-1 blockade. Libraries were prepared by immunoSEQ multiplex PCR; TCRdb keeps only in-frame clonotypes and omits some of them. The sample records 1,500 to 2,000 clones, about 67% being singletons. This chain links TRBV18 with TRBJ1-2; no firm D call. This clonotype was sampled from a human donor with cutaneous squamous cell carcinoma. Sequenced material: tumor tissue, taken before anti-PD-1 treatment. The chain's CDR3 is CASSPVKGIRGGGYTF. DNA of the CDR3: TGTGCCAGCTCACCGGTAAAGGGTATCAGAGGAGGCGGCTACACCTTC.